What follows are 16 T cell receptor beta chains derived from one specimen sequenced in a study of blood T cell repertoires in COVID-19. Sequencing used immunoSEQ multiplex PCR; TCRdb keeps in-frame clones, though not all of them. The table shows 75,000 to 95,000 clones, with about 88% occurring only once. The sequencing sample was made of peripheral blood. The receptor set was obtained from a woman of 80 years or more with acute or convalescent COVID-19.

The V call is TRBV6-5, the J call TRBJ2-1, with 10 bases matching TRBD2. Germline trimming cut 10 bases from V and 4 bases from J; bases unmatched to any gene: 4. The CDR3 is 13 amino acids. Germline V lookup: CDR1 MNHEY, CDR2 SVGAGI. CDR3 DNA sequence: TGTGCCATCACTAGCGGGAATTACAATGAGCAGTTCTTC. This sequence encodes CAITSGNYNEQFF.

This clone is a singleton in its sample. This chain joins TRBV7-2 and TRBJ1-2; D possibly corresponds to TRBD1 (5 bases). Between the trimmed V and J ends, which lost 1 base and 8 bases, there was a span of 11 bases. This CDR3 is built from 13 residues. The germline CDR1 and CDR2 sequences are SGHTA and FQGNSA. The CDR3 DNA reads TGTGCCAGCAGCTTAGAAGGGGAGGGAGGCTACACCTTC. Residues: CASSLEGEGGYTF.

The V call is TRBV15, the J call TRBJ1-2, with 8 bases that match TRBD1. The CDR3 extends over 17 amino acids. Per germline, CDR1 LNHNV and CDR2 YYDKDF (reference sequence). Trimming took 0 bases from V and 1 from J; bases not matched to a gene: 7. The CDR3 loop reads CATSRERTGFDNYGYTF. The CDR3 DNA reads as TGTGCCACCAGCAGAGAGAGGACAGGGTTTGATAACTATGGCTACACCTTC.

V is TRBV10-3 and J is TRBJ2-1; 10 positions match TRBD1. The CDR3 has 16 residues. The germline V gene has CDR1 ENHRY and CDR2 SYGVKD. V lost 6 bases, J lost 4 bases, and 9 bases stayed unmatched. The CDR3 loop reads CAIRDFDRGLYNEQFF. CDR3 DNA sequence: TGTGCCATCAGGGATTTTGACAGGGGGCTATACAATGAGCAGTTCTTC.

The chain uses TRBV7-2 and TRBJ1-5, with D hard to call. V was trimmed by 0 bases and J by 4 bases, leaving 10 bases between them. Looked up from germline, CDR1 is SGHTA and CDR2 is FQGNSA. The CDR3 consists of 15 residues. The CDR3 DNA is TGTGCCAGCAGCTTAGCTCCGGCGGCAAATCAGCCCCAGCATTTT. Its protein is CASSLAPAANQPQHF.

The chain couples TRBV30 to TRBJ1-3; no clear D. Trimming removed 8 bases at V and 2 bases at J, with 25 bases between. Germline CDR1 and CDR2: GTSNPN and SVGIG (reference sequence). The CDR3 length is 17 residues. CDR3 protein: CAHGKGGARIAGNTIYF. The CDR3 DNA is TGTGCCCACGGGAAAGGAGGCGCGAGGATAGCTGGAAACACCATATATTTT.

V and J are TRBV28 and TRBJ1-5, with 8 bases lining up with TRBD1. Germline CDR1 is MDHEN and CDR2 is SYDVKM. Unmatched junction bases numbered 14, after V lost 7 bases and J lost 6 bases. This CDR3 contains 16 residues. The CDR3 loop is CASTNLRAGGSQPQHF. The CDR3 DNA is TGTGCCAGCACTAACTTACGGGCAGGGGGCAGTCAGCCCCAGCATTTT. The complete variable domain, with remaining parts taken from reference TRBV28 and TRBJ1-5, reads DVKVTQSSRYLVKRTGEKVFLECVQDMDHENMFWYRQDPGLGLRLIYFSYDVKMKEKGDIPEGYSVSREKKERFSLILESASTNQTSMYLCASTNLRAGGSQPQHFGDGTRLSIL.

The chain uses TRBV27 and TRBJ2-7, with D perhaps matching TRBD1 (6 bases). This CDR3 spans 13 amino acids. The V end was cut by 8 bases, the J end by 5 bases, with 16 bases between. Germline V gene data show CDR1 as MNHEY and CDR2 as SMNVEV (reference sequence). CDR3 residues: CASLFRGRDEQYF. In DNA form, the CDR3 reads TGTGCCAGCTTATTCAGGGGTCGCGACGAGCAGTACTTC.

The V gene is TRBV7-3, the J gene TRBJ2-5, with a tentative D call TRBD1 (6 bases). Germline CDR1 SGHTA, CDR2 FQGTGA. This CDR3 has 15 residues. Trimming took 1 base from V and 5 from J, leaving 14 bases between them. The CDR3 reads CASSLSGSGDETQYF. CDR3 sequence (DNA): TGTGCCAGCAGCTTAAGTGGGTCAGGGGACGAGACCCAGTACTTC.

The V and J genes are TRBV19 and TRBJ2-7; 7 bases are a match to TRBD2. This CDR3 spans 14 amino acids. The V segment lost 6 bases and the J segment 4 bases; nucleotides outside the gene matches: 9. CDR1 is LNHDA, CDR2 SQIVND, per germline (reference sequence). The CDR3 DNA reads TGTGCCAGTAGGTCGGCGGGAGTTATATACGAGCAGTACTTC. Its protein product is CASRSAGVIYEQYF. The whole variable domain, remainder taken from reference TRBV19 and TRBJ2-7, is DGGITQSPKYLFRKEGQNVTLSCEQNLNHDAMYWYRQDPGQGLRLIYYSQIVNDFQKGDIAEGYSVSREKKESFPLTVTSAQKNPTAFYLCASRSAGVIYEQYFGPGTRLTVT.

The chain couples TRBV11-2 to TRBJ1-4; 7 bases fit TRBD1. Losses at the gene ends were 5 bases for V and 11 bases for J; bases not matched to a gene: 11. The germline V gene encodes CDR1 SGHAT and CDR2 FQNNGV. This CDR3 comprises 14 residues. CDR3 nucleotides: TGTGCCAGCAGCACGATGACAGGGTCGGGGAAACTGTTTTTT. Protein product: CASSTMTGSGKLFF.

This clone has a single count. In DNA form, the CDR3 reads TGCAGCGTTGTCGGACAACAGGGTCGGGCGGGCTACGAGCAGTACTTC. Its protein is CSVVGQQGRAGYEQYF. The rearrangement uses TRBV29-1 and TRBJ2-7, with a weak D call TRBD1 (6 bases). Germline values: CDR1 SQVTM, CDR2 ANQGSEA. This CDR3 is built from 16 residues. V gave up 4 bases and J gave up 3 bases, with 22 bases separating them.

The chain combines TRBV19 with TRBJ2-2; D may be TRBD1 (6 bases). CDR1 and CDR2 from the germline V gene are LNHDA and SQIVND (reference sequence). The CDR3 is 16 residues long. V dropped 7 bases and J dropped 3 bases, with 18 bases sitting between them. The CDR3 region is CASIPLTGSDTGELFF. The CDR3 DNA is TGTGCCAGTATCCCCTTAACAGGGTCGGACACCGGGGAGCTGTTTTTT.

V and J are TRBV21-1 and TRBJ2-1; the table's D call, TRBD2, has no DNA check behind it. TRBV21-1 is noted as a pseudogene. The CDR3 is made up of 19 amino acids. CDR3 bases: TGTGCCAGCATCTCTGGGACCAGCGGGAGGACGGGTTCCTACAATGAGCAGTTCTTC. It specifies CASISGTSGRTGSYNEQFF.

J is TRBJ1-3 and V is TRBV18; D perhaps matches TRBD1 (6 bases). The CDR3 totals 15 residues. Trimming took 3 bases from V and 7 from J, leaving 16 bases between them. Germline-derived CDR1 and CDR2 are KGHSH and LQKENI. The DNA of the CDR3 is TGTGCCAGCTCACCGCAACAGGGTAATCGGAACACCATATATTTT. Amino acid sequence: CASSPQQGNRNTIYF.

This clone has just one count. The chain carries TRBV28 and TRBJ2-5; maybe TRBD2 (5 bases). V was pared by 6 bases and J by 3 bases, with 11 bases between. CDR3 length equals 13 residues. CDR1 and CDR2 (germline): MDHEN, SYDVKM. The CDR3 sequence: CASSLTREETQYF. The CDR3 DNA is TGTGCCAGCAGCCTAACTAGGGAAGAGACCCAGTACTTC. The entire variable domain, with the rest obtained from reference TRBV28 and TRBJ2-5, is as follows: DVKVTQSSRYLVKRTGEKVFLECVQDMDHENMFWYRQDPGLGLRLIYFSYDVKMKEKGDIPEGYSVSREKKERFSLILESASTNQTSMYLCASSLTREETQYFGPGTRLLVL.